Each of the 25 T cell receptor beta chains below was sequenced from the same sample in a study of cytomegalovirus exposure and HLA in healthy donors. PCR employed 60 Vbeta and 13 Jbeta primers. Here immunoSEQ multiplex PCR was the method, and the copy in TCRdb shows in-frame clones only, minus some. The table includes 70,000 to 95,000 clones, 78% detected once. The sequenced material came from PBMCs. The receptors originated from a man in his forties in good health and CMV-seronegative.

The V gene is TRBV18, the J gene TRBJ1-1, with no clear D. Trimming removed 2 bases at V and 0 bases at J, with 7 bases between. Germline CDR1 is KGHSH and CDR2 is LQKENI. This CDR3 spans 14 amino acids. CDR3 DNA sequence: TGTGCCAGCTCACCAGAACAGTTGAACACTGAAGCTTTCTTT. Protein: CASSPEQLNTEAFF.

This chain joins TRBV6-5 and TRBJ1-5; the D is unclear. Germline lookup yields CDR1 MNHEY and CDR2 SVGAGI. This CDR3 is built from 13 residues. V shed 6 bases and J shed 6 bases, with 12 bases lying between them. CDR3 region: CASSHPEGQPQHF. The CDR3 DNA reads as TGTGCCAGCAGCCACCCCGAGGGTCAGCCCCAGCATTTT.

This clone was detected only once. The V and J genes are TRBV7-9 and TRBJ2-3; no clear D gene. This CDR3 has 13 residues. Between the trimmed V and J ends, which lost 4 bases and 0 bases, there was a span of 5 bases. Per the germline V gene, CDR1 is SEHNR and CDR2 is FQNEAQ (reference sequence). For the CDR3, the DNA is TGTGCCAGCAGCTCAACTAGCACAGATACGCAGTATTTT. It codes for CASSSTSTDTQYF. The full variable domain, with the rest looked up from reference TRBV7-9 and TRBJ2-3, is DTGVSQNPRHKITKRGQNVTFRCDPISEHNRLYWYRQTLGQGPEFLTYFQNEAQLEKSRLLSDRFSAERPKGSFSTLEIQRTEQGDSAMYLCASSSTSTDTQYFGPGTRLTVL.

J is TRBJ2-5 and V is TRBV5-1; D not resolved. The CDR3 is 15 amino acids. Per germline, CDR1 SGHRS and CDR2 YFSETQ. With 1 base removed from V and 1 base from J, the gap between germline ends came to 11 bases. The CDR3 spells CASSLSKQSQETQYF. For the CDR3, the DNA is TGCGCCAGCAGCTTGTCTAAACAGAGCCAAGAGACCCAGTACTTC.

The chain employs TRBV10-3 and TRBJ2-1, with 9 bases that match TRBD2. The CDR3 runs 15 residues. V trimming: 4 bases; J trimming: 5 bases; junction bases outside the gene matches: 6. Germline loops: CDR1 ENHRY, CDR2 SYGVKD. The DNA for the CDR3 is TGTGCCATCAGTGGGACTAGCGCCTCAGACAATGAGCAGTTCTTC. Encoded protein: CAISGTSASDNEQFF.

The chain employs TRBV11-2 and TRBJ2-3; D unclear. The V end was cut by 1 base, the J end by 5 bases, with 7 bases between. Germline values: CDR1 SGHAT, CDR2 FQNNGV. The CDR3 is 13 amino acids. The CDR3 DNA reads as TGTGCCAGCAGCTTAGGACTTGAAGATACGCAGTATTTT. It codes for CASSLGLEDTQYF.

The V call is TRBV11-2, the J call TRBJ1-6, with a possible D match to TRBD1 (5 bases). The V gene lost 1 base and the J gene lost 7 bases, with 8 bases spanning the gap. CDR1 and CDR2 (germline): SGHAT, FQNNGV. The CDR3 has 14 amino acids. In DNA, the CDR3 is TGTGCCAGCAGCTTAGCGCAGGGAAATTCACCCCTCCACTTT. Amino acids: CASSLAQGNSPLHF.

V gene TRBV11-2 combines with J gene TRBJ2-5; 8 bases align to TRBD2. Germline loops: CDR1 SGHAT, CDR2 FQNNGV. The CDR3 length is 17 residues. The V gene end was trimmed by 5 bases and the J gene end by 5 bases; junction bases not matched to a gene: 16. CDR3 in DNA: TGTGCCAGCAGCCGACGGGGGGGAGCGGGAGTCTGGGAGACCCAGTACTTC. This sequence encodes CASSRRGGAGVWETQYF.

The CDR3 reads CASRHTGSGNTEAFF. The CDR3 bases are TGCGCCAGCAGACACACAGGGTCCGGGAACACTGAAGCTTTCTTT. The chain recombines TRBV4-1 with TRBJ1-1; maybe TRBD1 (6 bases). CDR1 is MGHRA and CDR2 is YSYEKL in the germline V gene. Trimming shortened V by 6 bases and J by 1 base, and 15 bases separated the two germline ends. The CDR3 runs to 15 residues.

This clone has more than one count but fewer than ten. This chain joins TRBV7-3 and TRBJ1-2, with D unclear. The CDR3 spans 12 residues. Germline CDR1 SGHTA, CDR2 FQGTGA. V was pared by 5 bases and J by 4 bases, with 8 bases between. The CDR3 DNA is TGTGCCAGCAGCGACGGAGCCTATGGCTACACCTTC. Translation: CASSDGAYGYTF.

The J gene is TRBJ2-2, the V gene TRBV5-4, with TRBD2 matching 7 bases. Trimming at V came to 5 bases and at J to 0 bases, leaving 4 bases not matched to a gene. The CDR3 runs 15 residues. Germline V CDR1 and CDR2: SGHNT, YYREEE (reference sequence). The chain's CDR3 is CASSFGTTNTGELFF. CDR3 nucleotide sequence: TGTGCCAGCAGTTTCGGGACTACGAACACCGGGGAGCTGTTTTTT.

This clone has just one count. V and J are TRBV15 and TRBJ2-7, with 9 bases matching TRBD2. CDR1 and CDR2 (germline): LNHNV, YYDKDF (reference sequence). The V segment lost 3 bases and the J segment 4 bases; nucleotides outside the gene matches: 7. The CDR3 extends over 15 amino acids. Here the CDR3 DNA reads TGTGCCACCAGCAGGGACCGGACTAGCGCATACGAGCAGTACTTC. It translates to CATSRDRTSAYEQYF.

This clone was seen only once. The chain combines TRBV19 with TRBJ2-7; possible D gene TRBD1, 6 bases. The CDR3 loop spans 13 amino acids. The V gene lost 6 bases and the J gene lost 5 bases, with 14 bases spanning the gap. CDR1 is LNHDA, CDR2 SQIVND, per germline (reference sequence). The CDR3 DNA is TGTGCCAGTAGAGCCTCGGACAGCAACGAGCAGTACTTC. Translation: CASRASDSNEQYF. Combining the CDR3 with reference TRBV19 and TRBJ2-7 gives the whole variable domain DGGITQSPKYLFRKEGQNVTLSCEQNLNHDAMYWYRQDPGQGLRLIYYSQIVNDFQKGDIAEGYSVSREKKESFPLTVTSAQKNPTAFYLCASRASDSNEQYFGPGTRLTVT.

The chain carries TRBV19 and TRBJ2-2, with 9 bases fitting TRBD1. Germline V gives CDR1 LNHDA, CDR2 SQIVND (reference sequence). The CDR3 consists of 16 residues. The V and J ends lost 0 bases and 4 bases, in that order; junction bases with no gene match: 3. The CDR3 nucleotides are TGTGCCAGTAGTATAGACAGGACAGGGGTCACCGGGGAGCTGTTTTTT. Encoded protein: CASSIDRTGVTGELFF.

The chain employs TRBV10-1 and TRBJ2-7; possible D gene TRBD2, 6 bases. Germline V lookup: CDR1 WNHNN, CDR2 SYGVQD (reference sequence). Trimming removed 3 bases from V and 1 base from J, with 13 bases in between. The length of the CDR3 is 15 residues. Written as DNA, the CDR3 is TGCGCCAGCAGTGAAGGAAGGGGAGGATCCTACGAGCAGTACTTC. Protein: CASSEGRGGSYEQYF.

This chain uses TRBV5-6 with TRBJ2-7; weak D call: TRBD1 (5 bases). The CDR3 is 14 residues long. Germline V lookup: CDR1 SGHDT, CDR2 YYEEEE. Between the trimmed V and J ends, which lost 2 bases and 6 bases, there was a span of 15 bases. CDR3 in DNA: TGTGCCAGCAGCTTACTGGGGCCCGTGAGCGAGCAGTACTTC. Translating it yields CASSLLGPVSEQYF.

The CDR3 nucleotides read TGTGCCAGTAGTGCAGGGGTTCGTCAGCCCCAGCATTTT. It codes for CASSAGVRQPQHF. V is TRBV19 and J is TRBJ1-5, with a tentative D call TRBD1 (6 bases). Per the germline V gene, CDR1 is LNHDA and CDR2 is SQIVND (reference sequence). The CDR3 consists of 13 residues. The germline V and J ends were trimmed by 5 bases and 6 bases, with 11 bases remaining between them. The full variable domain, in which reference TRBV19 and TRBJ1-5 provide the parts outside the CDR3, is DGGITQSPKYLFRKEGQNVTLSCEQNLNHDAMYWYRQDPGQGLRLIYYSQIVNDFQKGDIAEGYSVSREKKESFPLTVTSAQKNPTAFYLCASSAGVRQPQHFGDGTRLSIL.

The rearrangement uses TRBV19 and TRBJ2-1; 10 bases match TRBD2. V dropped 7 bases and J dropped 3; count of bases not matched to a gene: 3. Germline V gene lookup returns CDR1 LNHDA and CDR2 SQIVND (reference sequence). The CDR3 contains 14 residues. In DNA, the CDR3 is TGTGCCAGTAAAATAGCGGGAGGCTACAATGAGCAGTTCTTC. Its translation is CASKIAGGYNEQFF.

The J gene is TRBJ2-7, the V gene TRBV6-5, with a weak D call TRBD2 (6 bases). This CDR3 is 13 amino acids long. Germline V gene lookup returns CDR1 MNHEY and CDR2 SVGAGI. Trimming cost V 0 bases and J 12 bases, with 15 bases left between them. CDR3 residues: CASSYSRDGYRYF. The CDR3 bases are TGTGCCAGCAGTTACTCGCGGGACGGATATCGGTACTTC.

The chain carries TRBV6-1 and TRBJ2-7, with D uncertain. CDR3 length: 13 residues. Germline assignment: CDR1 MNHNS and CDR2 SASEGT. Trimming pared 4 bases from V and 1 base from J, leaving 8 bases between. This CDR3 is CASSVVSSYEQYF. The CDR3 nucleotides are TGTGCCAGCAGTGTGGTCAGTTCCTACGAGCAGTACTTC.

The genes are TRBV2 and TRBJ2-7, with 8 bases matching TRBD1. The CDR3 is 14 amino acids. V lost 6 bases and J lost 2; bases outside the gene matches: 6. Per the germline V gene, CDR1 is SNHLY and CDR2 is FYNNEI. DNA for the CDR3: TGTGCCAGCAGGGAGACAGGGGCCACCTACGAGCAGTACTTC. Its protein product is CASRETGATYEQYF. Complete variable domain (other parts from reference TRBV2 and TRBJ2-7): EPEVTQTPSHQVTQMGQEVILRCVPISNHLYFYWYRQILGQKVEFLVSFYNNEISEKSEIFDDQFSVERPDGSNFTLKIRSTKLEDSAMYFCASRETGATYEQYFGPGTRLTVT.

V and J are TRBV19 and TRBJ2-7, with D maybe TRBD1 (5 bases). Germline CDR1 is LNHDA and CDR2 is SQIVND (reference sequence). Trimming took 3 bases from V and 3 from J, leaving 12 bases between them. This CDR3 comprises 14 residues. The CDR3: CASSIFDQGYEQYF. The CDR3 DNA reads TGTGCCAGTAGTATCTTCGATCAGGGCTACGAGCAGTACTTC.

DNA for the CDR3: TGCAGCGTTGAGGGCCCGCCGACCGAGCAGTACTTC. Protein: CSVEGPPTEQYF. V gene TRBV29-1 combines with J gene TRBJ2-7; D is unclear. Per the germline V gene, CDR1 is SQVTM and CDR2 is ANQGSEA. V lost 3 bases to trimming and J lost 6 bases, with 12 bases between them. There are 12 residues in the CDR3.

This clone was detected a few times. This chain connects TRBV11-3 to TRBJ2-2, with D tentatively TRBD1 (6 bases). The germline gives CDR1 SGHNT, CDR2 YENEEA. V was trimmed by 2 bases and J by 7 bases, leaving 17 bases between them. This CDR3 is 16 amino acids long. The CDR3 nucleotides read TGTGCCAGCAGCTTAAACGCACGCCTAGGGGGCGGGGAGCTGTTTTTT. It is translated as CASSLNARLGGGELFF.

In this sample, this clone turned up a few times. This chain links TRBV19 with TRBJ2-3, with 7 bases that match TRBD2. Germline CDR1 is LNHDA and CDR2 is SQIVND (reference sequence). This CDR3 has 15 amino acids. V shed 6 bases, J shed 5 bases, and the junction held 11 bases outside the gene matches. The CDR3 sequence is CASSPTSARKDTQYF. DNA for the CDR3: TGTGCCAGTAGCCCTACTAGCGCGAGGAAAGATACGCAGTATTTT.